This T cell receptor beta chain was captured by sequencing in a study of T cells after yellow fever vaccination. Study-wide points: Weaker overall was a secondary response that nonetheless peaked faster, on day 5 versus 15. Reappearance after the booster was seen for most primary-vaccination clones, at 95% to 96% CD4 and 80% to 90% CD8. From the bulk population, abundant clonotypes could contaminate and appear within FACS-sorted repertoires.

By 5'RACE template switching, TCR cDNA was produced, with a universal primer site and UMIs added in the process. TCRdb re-analysed the 5' RACE reads in MiXCR, keeping a single row per CDR3 protein. The repertoire holds almost 70,000 distinct CDR3 sequences, with approximately 6.2% as singletons. This clonotype has a count of ten or more. The antigen remains undetermined. CDR1 is MDHEN, CDR2 SYDVKM, per germline. The CDR3 contains 14 residues. Trimming cost V 8 bases and J 9 bases, with 20 bases left between them. This TCR derives from a man younger than 35 who received the YFV17D yellow fever vaccine. The chain links TRBV28 to TRBJ2-1; a possible D gene is TRBD2 (5 bases). The source material was CD4+ T cells sorted from PBMCs, sampled around 16 days after the first yellow fever vaccination. The CDR3 sequence is CASWIGPQAGEQFF. The DNA of the CDR3 is TGTGCCAGCTGGATCGGCCCCCAGGCGGGTGAGCAGTTCTTC.